These 20 T cell receptor beta chains were all obtained from the same sample, sequenced in a study of siplizumab effects on memory and regulatory T cells. Here immunoSEQ multiplex PCR was the method, and the copy in TCRdb shows in-frame clones only, minus some. The sample records about 110,000 clones, 92% being singletons. Sequenced input: Tregs sorted from blood. These receptor sequences come from a human donor in good health.

J is TRBJ1-2 and V is TRBV5-1; 8 nucleotides agree with TRBD1. The V gene end was trimmed by 5 bases and the J gene end by 4 bases; junction bases not matched to a gene: 7. This CDR3 region has 14 residues. The germline gives CDR1 SGHRS, CDR2 YFSETQ. This CDR3 is CASRQTTGGYGYTF. The CDR3 coding sequence is TGCGCCAGCAGGCAGACCACAGGGGGCTATGGCTACACCTTC.

This rearrangement joins TRBV7-2 to TRBJ2-5, with 8 bases that match TRBD1. Germline trimming cut 5 bases from V and 5 bases from J; bases unmatched to any gene: 10. The CDR3 is made up of 15 amino acids. Germline CDR1 SGHTA, CDR2 FQGNSA. For the CDR3, the DNA is TGTGCCAGCAGCCAACGACGGACAGGGATGGAGACCCAGTACTTC. Translated: CASSQRRTGMETQYF.

The genes are TRBV10-3 and TRBJ1-2, with TRBD1 identical over 11 bases. Germline assignment: CDR1 ENHRY and CDR2 SYGVKD. The V segment lost 6 bases and the J segment 1 base; nucleotides outside the gene matches: 13. The CDR3 has 18 amino acids. CDR3: CAIRKDRGRSGSNYGYTF. The CDR3 DNA reads TGTGCCATCAGAAAGGACAGGGGGCGATCGGGTAGTAACTATGGCTACACCTTC.

The rearrangement uses TRBV5-6 and TRBJ1-5; TRBD1 matches at 7 bases. The CDR3 extends over 16 amino acids. Germline lookup yields CDR1 SGHDT and CDR2 YYEEEE. J lost 4 bases, V lost 0 bases, and 7 bases had no gene match. CDR3 nucleotides: TGTGCCAGCAGCTTGGCATTCGGGACAGCTAATCAGCCCCAGCATTTT. It is translated as CASSLAFGTANQPQHF.

The V and J genes are TRBV19 and TRBJ2-7, with D possibly matching TRBD2 (6 bases). Per the germline V gene, CDR1 is LNHDA and CDR2 is SQIVND (reference sequence). V was shortened by 3 bases and J by 2 bases, with 8 bases between the two germline ends. This CDR3 has 13 amino acids. As DNA, the CDR3 is TGTGCCAGTAGTATGCGGGGACCCTACGAGCAGTACTTC. Protein sequence: CASSMRGPYEQYF.

The rearrangement links TRBV11-2 to TRBJ2-7; D is unclear. Germline CDR1 and CDR2: SGHAT and FQNNGV. CDR3 length: 15 residues. Trimming took off 4 bases at V and 4 bases at J, with 17 bases between the two ends. The CDR3 DNA reads TGTGCCAGCAGCTATACCTTGGTGGGGAATTACGAGCAGTACTTC. Its protein is CASSYTLVGNYEQYF.

A few counts support this clone. The chain recombines TRBV15 with TRBJ2-7; 8 positions agree with TRBD2. V was pared by 1 base and J by 4 bases, with 6 bases of the junction left unmatched. The CDR3 totals 15 residues. CDR1 LNHNV and CDR2 YYDKDF come from the germline V gene (reference sequence). The CDR3: CATSRGGAGEYEQYF. The CDR3 coding sequence is TGTGCCACCAGCAGAGGGGGAGCGGGAGAGTACGAGCAGTACTTC.

This clone showed up just a few times. The chain combines TRBV5-6 with TRBJ1-1; 11 bases are a match to TRBD1. With V trimmed by 3 bases and J by 5 bases, 9 bases remained unmatched. CDR3 length: 16 residues. Germline lookup yields CDR1 SGHDT and CDR2 YYEEEE. In DNA form, the CDR3 reads TGTGCCAGCAGCTCGGACAGGGGGCGAAGTTGGACTGAAGCTTTCTTT. This codes for CASSSDRGRSWTEAFF.

V is TRBV6-5 and J is TRBJ1-1; TRBD1 might be the D (5 bases). Germline V gene lookup returns CDR1 MNHEY and CDR2 SVGAGI. V was pared by 6 bases and J by 3 bases, with 14 bases between. The length of the CDR3 is 14 residues. The CDR3 here is CASRGTGGDTEAFF. CDR3 DNA: TGTGCCAGCAGAGGGACGGGTGGAGACACTGAAGCTTTCTTT.

J is TRBJ1-4 and V is TRBV11-2, with 8 positions matching TRBD1. Germline lookup yields CDR1 SGHAT and CDR2 FQNNGV. The length of the CDR3 is 14 residues. Losses at the gene ends were 4 bases for V and 8 bases for J; bases not matched to a gene: 6. CDR3 nucleotide sequence: TGTGCCAGCAGCTCGGACAGGGTTATGGAAAAACTGTTTTTT. It yields the protein CASSSDRVMEKLFF.

This clone occurred once. The chain uses TRBV9 and TRBJ1-3; 12 bases fit TRBD1. Germline CDR1 and CDR2: SGDLS and YYNGEE. This CDR3 is built from 16 residues. The trim removed 4 bases at V and 6 bases at J, leaving 8 bases unmatched. This chain's CDR3 is CASSRTPGQGANTIYF. The CDR3 DNA sequence: TGTGCCAGCAGCCGTACACCGGGACAGGGGGCAAACACCATATATTTT.

This clone was observed a single time. This chain joins TRBV10-3 and TRBJ2-2; D may correspond to TRBD1 or TRBD2 (6 bases each). The CDR3 is 13 residues long. Germline V gene data show CDR1 as ENHRY and CDR2 as SYGVKD. The V end was cut by 11 bases, the J end by 6 bases, with 16 bases between. CDR3 nucleotides: TGTGCCGGGGGCGGGAAGGCGGCCGGGGAGCTGTTTTTT. It is translated as CAGGGKAAGELFF.

The gene calls are TRBV4-1 and TRBJ2-2; 7 bases are a match to TRBD2. V lost 5 bases and J lost 4; bases outside the gene matches: 13. In germline, CDR1 is MGHRA, CDR2 YSYEKL. This CDR3 has 17 amino acids. The CDR3 is CASSTPGAGVVTGELFF. CDR3 coding DNA: TGCGCCAGCAGCACCCCCGGGGCGGGGGTGGTCACCGGGGAGCTGTTTTTT.

V and J are TRBV7-2 and TRBJ1-5; possibly TRBD1 for D (6 bases). Germline CDR1 and CDR2: SGHTA and FQGNSA. V was pared by 1 base and J by 7 bases, with 8 bases between. This CDR3 is 13 amino acids long. In nucleotides, the CDR3 is TGTGCCAGCAGCTTAGGCCAGGGGCAGCCCCAGCATTTT. Protein sequence: CASSLGQGQPQHF.

This chain joins TRBV5-1 and TRBJ2-7; no definite D call. Germline V lookup: CDR1 SGHRS, CDR2 YFSETQ. V lost 5 bases and J lost 2, with 17 bases in between. This CDR3 has 15 residues. As DNA, the CDR3 is TGCGCCAGCAGTAGGGTTCCGGACCCAACCTACGAGCAGTACTTC. As protein: CASSRVPDPTYEQYF.

V gene TRBV27 combines with J gene TRBJ2-7; 8 bases map to TRBD2. Germline V gives CDR1 MNHEY, CDR2 SMNVEV (reference sequence). The ends lost 2 bases at V and 5 bases at J; junction bases unmatched: 5. The CDR3 covers 14 residues. The CDR3 region is CASSLSGSYDEQYF. The DNA of the CDR3 is TGTGCCAGCAGTTTAAGCGGGAGCTATGACGAGCAGTACTTC.

The CDR3 sequence: CAWKAYQETQYF. CDR3 nucleotide sequence: TGTGCCTGGAAAGCCTACCAAGAGACCCAGTACTTC. The chain employs TRBV30 and TRBJ2-5, with D unclear. Per the germline V gene, CDR1 is GTSNPN and CDR2 is SVGIG (reference sequence). This CDR3 contains 12 residues. Trimming removed 4 bases from V and 0 bases from J, with 6 bases in between.

The chain employs TRBV10-3 and TRBJ1-3; no firm D call. Trimming stripped 7 bases from V and 0 bases from J, with 10 bases between. The CDR3 runs to 14 residues. Germline V gene sequence: CDR1 ENHRY, CDR2 SYGVKD. CDR3: CAINLGGSGNTIYF. CDR3 in DNA: TGTGCCATCAATTTGGGCGGCTCTGGAAACACCATATATTTT.

For the CDR3, the DNA is TGTGCCAGCAGGGACGGAGCAACTAATGAAAAACTGTTTTTT. This encodes CASRDGATNEKLFF. This chain uses TRBV6-1 with TRBJ1-4; D gene ambiguous. Germline V gives CDR1 MNHNS, CDR2 SASEGT. The CDR3 spans 14 residues. V gave up 6 bases and J gave up 0 bases, with 8 bases separating them.

V gene TRBV27 combines with J gene TRBJ1-1; D is uncertain. The CDR3 is 13 residues long. The V gene lost 2 bases and the J gene lost 6 bases, with 10 bases spanning the gap. Germline V gene data show CDR1 as MNHEY and CDR2 as SMNVEV (reference sequence). CDR3 sequence reads: CASSLAGSPEAFF. DNA of the CDR3: TGTGCCAGCAGTTTAGCGGGTAGCCCTGAAGCTTTCTTT.